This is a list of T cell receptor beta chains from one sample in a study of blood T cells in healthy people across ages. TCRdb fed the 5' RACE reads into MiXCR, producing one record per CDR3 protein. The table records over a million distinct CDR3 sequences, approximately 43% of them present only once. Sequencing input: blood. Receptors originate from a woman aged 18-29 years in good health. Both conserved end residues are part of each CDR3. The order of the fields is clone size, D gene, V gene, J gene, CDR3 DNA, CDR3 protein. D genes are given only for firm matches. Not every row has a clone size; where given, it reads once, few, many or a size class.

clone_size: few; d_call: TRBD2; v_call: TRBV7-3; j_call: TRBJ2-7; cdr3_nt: TGTGCCAGCAGCGCAAATCTAGCGGGAGAAGACGAGCAGTACTTC; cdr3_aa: CASSANLAGEDEQYF
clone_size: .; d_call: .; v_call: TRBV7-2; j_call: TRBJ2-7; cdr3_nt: TGTGCCAGCAGCCAACACAGGGCCTACGAGCAGTACTTC; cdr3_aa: CASSQHRAYEQYF
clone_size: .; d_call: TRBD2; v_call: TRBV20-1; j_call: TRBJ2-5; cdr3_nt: TGCAGTGCTAGCGGACTAGTGCGCGAGACCCAGTACTTC; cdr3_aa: CSASGLVRETQYF
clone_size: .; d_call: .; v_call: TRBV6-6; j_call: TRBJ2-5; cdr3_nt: TGTGCCAGCAGAAAGACGGAAGAGACCCAGTACTTC; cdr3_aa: CASRKTEETQYF
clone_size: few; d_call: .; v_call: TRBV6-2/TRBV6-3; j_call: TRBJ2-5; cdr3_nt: TGTGCCAGCAGACGGAAAACCGGACGTAAACAAGAGACCCAGTACTTC; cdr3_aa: CASRRKTGRKQETQYF
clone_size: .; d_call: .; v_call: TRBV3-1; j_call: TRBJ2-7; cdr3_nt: TGTGTCAGCAGCGAACGGGGATACGAGCAGTACTTC; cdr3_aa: CVSSERGYEQYF
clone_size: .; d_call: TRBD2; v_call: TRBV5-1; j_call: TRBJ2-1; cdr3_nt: TGCGCCAGCAGCTTGGTTAGCGGGAGCTCCAATGAGCAGTTCTTC; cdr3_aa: CASSLVSGSSNEQFF
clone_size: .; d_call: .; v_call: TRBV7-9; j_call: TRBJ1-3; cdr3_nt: TGTGCCAGCAGCCACCGACACCGTGGAAACACCATATATTTT; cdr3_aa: CASSHRHRGNTIYF
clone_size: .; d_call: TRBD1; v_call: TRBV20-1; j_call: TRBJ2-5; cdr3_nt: TGCAGTGCTAGAGTATCGAGTACAGGGGTGGAGACCCAGTACTTC; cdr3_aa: CSARVSSTGVETQYF
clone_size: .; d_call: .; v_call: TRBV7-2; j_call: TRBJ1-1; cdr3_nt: TGTGCCAGCAGCTTAGGGGGGGCGGCTTTCTTT; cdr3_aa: CASSLGGAAFF
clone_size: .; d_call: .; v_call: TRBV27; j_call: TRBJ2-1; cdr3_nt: TGTGCCAGCAGTACAGGAGCCGCTCCTGGGAATGAGCAGTTCTTC; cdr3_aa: CASSTGAAPGNEQFF